A few counts support the clone carrying this T cell receptor (beta chain). This record belongs to a study of T-cell memory formation after mild COVID-19. TCRdb reanalysed the 5' RACE reads using MiXCR and keeps one entry per CDR3 protein. This table holds about 160,000 distinct CDR3 sequences, 25% to 40% found once. The receptor was isolated from an adult woman who had mild COVID-19 (a few samples of this study predate the infection). Cell type and time point are not known. The sample comprised PBMCs or a T cell subset sorted from them (not recorded which).

The CDR3 sequence is CASSGPSWADYGYTF. The CDR3 nucleotides are TGTGCCAGCAGCGGCCCCTCTTGGGCCGACTATGGCTACACCTTC. The chain couples TRBV7-9 to TRBJ1-2; D unresolved. V gave up 5 bases and J gave up 3 bases, with 16 bases separating them. Germline CDR1 reads SEHNR; CDR2 reads FQNEAQ (reference sequence). CDR3 length equals 15 residues. The full variable domain, in which reference TRBV7-9 and TRBJ1-2 provide the parts outside the CDR3, is DTGVSQNPRHKITKRGQNVTFRCDPISEHNRLYWYRQTLGQGPEFLTYFQNEAQLEKSRLLSDRFSAERPKGSFSTLEIQRTEQGDSAMYLCASSGPSWADYGYTFGSGTRLTVV.